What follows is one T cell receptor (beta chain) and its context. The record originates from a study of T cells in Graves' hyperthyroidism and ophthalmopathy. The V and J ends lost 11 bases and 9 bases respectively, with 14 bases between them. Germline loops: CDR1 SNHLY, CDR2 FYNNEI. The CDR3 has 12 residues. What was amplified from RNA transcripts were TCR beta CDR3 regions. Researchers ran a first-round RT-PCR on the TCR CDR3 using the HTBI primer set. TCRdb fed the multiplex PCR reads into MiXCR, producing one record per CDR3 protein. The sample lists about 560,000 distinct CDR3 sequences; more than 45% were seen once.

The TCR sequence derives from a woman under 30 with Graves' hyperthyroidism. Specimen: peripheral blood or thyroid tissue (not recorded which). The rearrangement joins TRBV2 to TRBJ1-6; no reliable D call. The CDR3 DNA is TGTGCCGACCGTGGGGAAAGTTCACCCCTCCACTTT. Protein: CADRGESSPLHF.